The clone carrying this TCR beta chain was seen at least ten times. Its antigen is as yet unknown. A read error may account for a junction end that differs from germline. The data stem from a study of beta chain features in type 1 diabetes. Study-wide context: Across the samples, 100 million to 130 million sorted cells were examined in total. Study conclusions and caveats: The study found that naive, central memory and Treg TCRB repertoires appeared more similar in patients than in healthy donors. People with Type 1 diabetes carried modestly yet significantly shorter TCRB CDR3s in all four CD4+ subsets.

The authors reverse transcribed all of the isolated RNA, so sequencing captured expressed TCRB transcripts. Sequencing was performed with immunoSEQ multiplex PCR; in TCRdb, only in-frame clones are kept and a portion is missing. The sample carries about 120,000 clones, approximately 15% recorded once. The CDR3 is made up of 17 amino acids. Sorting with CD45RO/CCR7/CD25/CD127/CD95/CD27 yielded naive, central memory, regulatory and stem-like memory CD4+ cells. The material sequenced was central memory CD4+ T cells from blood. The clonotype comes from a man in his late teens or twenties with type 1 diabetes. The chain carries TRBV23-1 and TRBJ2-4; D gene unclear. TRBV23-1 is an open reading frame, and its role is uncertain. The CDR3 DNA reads TGCGCCAGCATTCAATGGTCCCCGCTTCTAACCAAAAACATTCAGTACTTC. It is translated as CASIQWSPLLTKNIQYF.